Below are 7 T cell receptor beta chains sequenced from a single sample in a study of cytomegalovirus exposure and HLA in healthy donors. TCRdb's table, derived via immunoSEQ multiplex PCR, lists solely in-frame clones and lacks some. Among 150,000 to 200,000 clones listed, around four fifths were seen once. The sequencing sample was made of PBMCs. These receptor sequences come from a young man in good health and CMV-seropositive.

This clone has more than one count but fewer than ten. The chain links TRBV7-6 to TRBJ2-7; 16 bases agree with TRBD2. Germline-derived CDR1 and CDR2 are SGHVS and FNYEAQ. CDR3 length equals 18 residues. With V trimmed by 5 bases and J by 4 bases, 11 bases remained unmatched. CDR3 protein: CASSKGTSGGAVQYEQYF. The CDR3 bases are TGTGCCAGCAGCAAAGGGACTAGCGGGGGGGCGGTTCAATACGAGCAGTACTTC.

V gene TRBV9 combines with J gene TRBJ2-1; TRBD2 agrees at 7 bases. The germline gives CDR1 SGDLS, CDR2 YYNGEE. This CDR3 region has 13 residues. V was pared by 3 bases and J by 4 bases, with 1 base of the junction left unmatched. The CDR3 loop is CASSERGYNEQFF. CDR3 coding DNA: TGTGCCAGCAGCGAGCGGGGATACAATGAGCAGTTCTTC.

The rearrangement uses TRBV7-9 and TRBJ2-7, with D perhaps matching TRBD1 (6 bases). The V end lost 5 bases, the J end lost 7 bases, and 12 bases lay between the germline ends. The CDR3 has 12 amino acids. Germline V CDR1 and CDR2: SEHNR, FQNEAQ (reference sequence). CDR3 in DNA: TGTGCCAGCAGCCTACAGGGTTATGAGCAGTACTTC. Protein sequence: CASSLQGYEQYF.

DNA of the CDR3: TGTGCCAGCGCCAGGGAGGCGGGTGAGCAGTACTTC. Amino acid sequence: CASAREAGEQYF. This chain uses TRBV7-9 with TRBJ2-7; a weak D match, TRBD2 (6 bases). Germline-derived CDR1 and CDR2 are SEHNR and FQNEAQ (reference sequence). The CDR3 has 12 residues. Trimming took 8 bases from V and 7 from J, leaving 15 bases between them.

V is TRBV6-1 and J is TRBJ2-5, with 7 bases matching TRBD2. The CDR3 has 18 residues. V lost 3 bases to trimming and J lost 2 bases; unmatched junction nucleotides: 15. From germline, CDR1 is MNHNS and CDR2 SASEGT. The DNA for the CDR3 is TGTGCCAGCAGTGAGTCTCTCACTAGCGCGGTATATCAAGAGACCCAGTACTTC. Translation gives CASSESLTSAVYQETQYF.

The chain recombines TRBV7-9 with TRBJ1-2; D unclear. Germline V gives CDR1 SEHNR, CDR2 FQNEAQ (reference sequence). V lost 1 base and J 2 bases, leaving 8 bases between the germline ends. The CDR3 spans 14 residues. The CDR3 coding sequence is TGTGCCAGCAGCTTAGACCCGGGGAACTATGGCTACACCTTC. Its protein product is CASSLDPGNYGYTF. Drawing the rest from reference TRBV7-9 and TRBJ1-2, the complete variable domain is DTGVSQNPRHKITKRGQNVTFRCDPISEHNRLYWYRQTLGQGPEFLTYFQNEAQLEKSRLLSDRFSAERPKGSFSTLEIQRTEQGDSAMYLCASSLDPGNYGYTFGSGTRLTVV.

The V gene is TRBV5-4, the J gene TRBJ1-5; tentatively, D is TRBD1 (6 bases). Trimming cost V 5 bases and J 4 bases, with 13 bases left between them. There are 14 residues in the CDR3. In germline, CDR1 is SGHNT, CDR2 YYREEE (reference sequence). CDR3 region: CASSSTGENQPQHF. The DNA of the CDR3 is TGTGCCAGCAGTTCGACAGGAGAAAATCAGCCCCAGCATTTT.